The 23 T cell receptor beta chains below all came from one sample that was sequenced in a study of shared clonotypes between healthy human individuals. Clones were sequenced by immunoSEQ multiplex PCR, and TCRdb holds only the in-frame ones, with some missing. The data contain around 300,000 clones, roughly 91% of them seen just once; the ten biggest clones take up roughly 17%. Sequenced sample: memory CD8+ T cells sorted from blood. Sample subset: CD45RO+ cells pooled with CCR7-negative TemRA cells. These receptors were collected from a man between 18 and 35 years old in good health.

The chain uses TRBV30 and TRBJ1-1; no clear D gene. The CDR3 extends over 16 amino acids. Per the germline V gene, CDR1 is GTSNPN and CDR2 is SVGIG (reference sequence). The V gene lost 3 bases and the J gene lost 4 bases, with 21 bases spanning the gap. Written as DNA, the CDR3 is TGTGCCTGGAGCCAACCTACCCCAGGCGGCGGCACTGAAGCTTTCTTT. Encoded protein: CAWSQPTPGGGTEAFF.

This clone was observed once. The chain links TRBV4-1 to TRBJ2-7, with D possibly TRBD1 on 6 matching bases. This CDR3 region has 15 residues. Germline loops: CDR1 MGHRA, CDR2 YSYEKL. Deletions cut 4 bases from V and 1 base from J, with 14 bases between. This CDR3 reads CASSRGQLASYEQYF. The CDR3 DNA follows: TGCGCCAGCAGCCGCGGACAGTTGGCTTCCTACGAGCAGTACTTC.

The rearrangement links TRBV6-5 to TRBJ2-3; TRBD1 matches at 11 bases. Germline-derived CDR1 and CDR2 are MNHEY and SVGAGI. The CDR3 runs 15 residues. Trimming at V came to 2 bases and at J to 4 bases, leaving 2 bases not matched to a gene. The CDR3 sequence: CASSYGTGGADTQYF. In nucleotides, the CDR3 is TGTGCCAGCAGTTACGGGACAGGGGGAGCAGATACGCAGTATTTT.

The rearrangement links TRBV6-6 to TRBJ1-5; a possible D gene is TRBD1 (5 bases). V was shortened by 8 bases and J by 0 bases, with 8 bases between the two germline ends. CDR3 length: 13 amino acids. Germline V gene sequence: CDR1 MNHNY, CDR2 SVGAGI (reference sequence). The CDR3 region is CASGQISNQPQHF. The CDR3 DNA reads as TGTGCCAGCGGACAAATTAGCAATCAGCCCCAGCATTTT.

The sample holds a few counts of this clone. A far larger clone is one base from this, pointing to a likely read error. The chain couples TRBV4-1 to TRBJ2-7, with TRBD1 matching 8 bases. V lost 2 bases and J lost 2; bases outside the gene matches: 5. This CDR3 is built from 15 residues. Per germline, CDR1 MGHRA and CDR2 YSYEKL. CDR3 coding DNA: TGCGCCAGCAGCCAATTAGGGACAGGCCCCTACGAGCAGTACTTC. Residues: CASSQLGTGPYEQYF.

The J gene is TRBJ2-1, the V gene TRBV27; the match to TRBD1 covers 10 bases. The germline gives CDR1 MNHEY, CDR2 SMNVEV (reference sequence). J lost 6 bases, V lost 6 bases, and 11 bases had no gene match. The CDR3 is 16 residues long. The DNA of the CDR3 is TGTGCCAGCAGCGCTTTGGGACAGGGGTTGCCCAATGAGCAGTTCTTC. This translates into CASSALGQGLPNEQFF.

The rearrangement links TRBV6-5 to TRBJ2-7, with 10 bases lining up with TRBD1. CDR1 MNHEY and CDR2 SVGAGI come from the germline V gene. The CDR3 has 14 amino acids. Trimming removed 6 bases from V and 4 bases from J; junction bases left unmatched: 6. CDR3 nucleotides: TGTGCCAGCAGGGGCGGGACAGGGGCGTACGAGCAGTACTTC. Its translation: CASRGGTGAYEQYF.

This clone was detected only a few times. The V gene is TRBV5-6, the J gene TRBJ2-1, with TRBD1 matching 11 bases. This CDR3 has 18 residues. Losses at the gene ends were 2 bases for V and 0 bases for J; bases not matched to a gene: 7. Germline-derived CDR1 and CDR2 are SGHDT and YYEEEE. In DNA, the CDR3 is TGTGCCAGCAGCTTCGGACAGGGGGCAAGGAGCTCCTACAATGAGCAGTTCTTC. Translating gives CASSFGQGARSSYNEQFF.

V is TRBV7-9 and J is TRBJ1-4, with TRBD1 matching 9 bases. V dropped 5 bases and J dropped 8; count of bases not matched to a gene: 9. CDR1 is SEHNR, CDR2 FQNEAQ, per germline (reference sequence). This CDR3 is 15 amino acids long. DNA for the CDR3: TGTGCCAGCAGCCCACGGACAGGGGCTATAGAAAAACTGTTTTTT. Translation: CASSPRTGAIEKLFF.

This chain joins TRBV4-1 and TRBJ1-2, with a tentative D call TRBD1 (5 bases). This CDR3 region has 16 residues. V lost 1 base, J lost 4 bases, and 16 bases lay in between. The germline CDR1 and CDR2 sequences are MGHRA and YSYEKL. The CDR3 region has the DNA TGCGCCAGCAGCCAAGGGGCGGCGGGGGGAGGCTATGGCTACACCTTC. Its protein product is CASSQGAAGGGYGYTF.

The chain carries TRBV5-1 and TRBJ2-7, with a tentative D call TRBD2 (6 bases). Germline V gene data show CDR1 as SGHRS and CDR2 as YFSETQ. The CDR3 consists of 14 residues. V lost 0 bases and J lost 3, with 10 bases in between. For the CDR3, the DNA is TGCGCCAGCAGCTTGGCTCCGGGGGACTACGAGCAGTACTTC. Translated: CASSLAPGDYEQYF. Full variable domain (remainder filled in from reference TRBV5-1 and TRBJ2-7): KAGVTQTPRYLIKTRGQQVTLSCSPISGHRSVSWYQQTPGQGLQFLFEYFSETQRNKGNFPGRFSGRQFSNSRSEMNVSTLELGDSALYLCASSLAPGDYEQYFGPGTRLTVT.

This chain uses TRBV4-3 with TRBJ1-2, with no clear D. The CDR3 consists of 13 residues. V was shortened by 6 bases and J by 4 bases, with 12 bases between the two germline ends. The germline V gene has CDR1 LGHNA and CDR2 YSLEER. The CDR3 sequence is CASSQTGFYGYTF. CDR3 in DNA: TGCGCCAGCAGTCAGACGGGATTCTATGGCTACACCTTC.

This chain uses TRBV25-1 with TRBJ2-3; no clear D. Looked up from germline, CDR1 is MGHDK and CDR2 is SYGVNS. Trimming cost V 6 bases and J 6 bases, with 13 bases left between them. CDR3 length equals 13 residues. CDR3 region: CASRLTPADTQYF. As DNA, the CDR3 is TGTGCCAGCAGACTTACCCCGGCCGATACGCAGTATTTT. The full variable domain, in which reference TRBV25-1 and TRBJ2-3 provide the parts outside the CDR3, is EADIYQTPRYLVIGTGKKITLECSQTMGHDKMYWYQQDPGMELHLIHYSYGVNSTEKGDLSSESTVSRIRTEHFPLTLESARPSHTSQYLCASRLTPADTQYFGPGTRLTVL.

This clone appeared once. The rearrangement joins TRBV7-8 to TRBJ1-2, with 9 nucleotides matching TRBD1. The ends lost 2 bases at V and 7 bases at J; junction bases unmatched: 8. CDR1 and CDR2 from the germline V gene are SGHVS and FQNEAQ. CDR3 length: 15 residues. DNA for the CDR3: TGTGCCAGCAGCTTAAGGGGACAGGGTCATACTGGCTACACCTTC. It specifies CASSLRGQGHTGYTF.

The J gene is TRBJ2-1, the V gene TRBV4-3; D possibly corresponds to TRBD1 (5 bases). The V end lost 0 bases, the J end lost 0 bases, and 12 bases lay between the germline ends. This CDR3 contains 17 residues. The germline V gene has CDR1 LGHNA and CDR2 YSLEER. Written as DNA, the CDR3 is TGCGCCAGCAGCCAAGATGTGACAGACAGCTCCTACAATGAGCAGTTCTTC. Its translation is CASSQDVTDSSYNEQFF.

The chain is built from TRBV30 and TRBJ1-5; 7 bases line up with TRBD1. The CDR3 is made up of 14 amino acids. CDR1 and CDR2 (germline): GTSNPN, SVGIG (reference sequence). Trimming took 2 bases from V and 4 from J; bases not matched to a gene: 5. Here the CDR3 DNA reads TGTGCCTGGAGTCTAGGGGACAGTAATCAGCCCCAGCATTTT. Translation gives CAWSLGDSNQPQHF. Complete variable domain (other parts from reference TRBV30 and TRBJ1-5): SQTIHQWPATLVQPVGSPLSLECTVEGTSNPNLYWYRQAAGRGLQLLFYSVGIGQISSEVPQNLSASRPQDRQFILSSKKLLLSDSGFYLCAWSLGDSNQPQHFGDGTRLSIL.

The rearrangement links TRBV5-1 to TRBJ2-2; D gene ambiguous. Germline lookup yields CDR1 SGHRS and CDR2 YFSETQ. V was cut by 0 bases and J by 6 bases, with 9 bases left in between. The CDR3 consists of 14 residues. CDR3 in amino acids: CASSLDGIPGELFF. For the CDR3, the DNA is TGCGCCAGCAGCTTGGATGGAATTCCCGGGGAGCTGTTTTTT.

The chain joins TRBV11-2 to TRBJ2-3, with D perhaps matching TRBD2 (5 bases). V lost 0 bases and J 7 bases, leaving 17 bases between the germline ends. CDR1 and CDR2 from the germline V gene are SGHAT and FQNNGV. CDR3 length: 16 amino acids. The CDR3 here is CASSLEEGSELNTQYF. Here the CDR3 DNA reads TGTGCCAGCAGCTTAGAGGAAGGTAGCGAACTAAATACGCAGTATTTT.

The V gene is TRBV28, the J gene TRBJ2-1, with TRBD2 matching 7 bases. J was trimmed by 0 bases and V by 6 bases; bases with no gene match: 8. CDR1 MDHEN and CDR2 SYDVKM come from the germline V gene. This CDR3 is built from 16 residues. DNA of the CDR3: TGTGCCAGCAGGCTGGCTAGCGGACTCTCCTACAATGAGCAGTTCTTC. Its translation is CASRLASGLSYNEQFF.

The chain couples TRBV5-1 to TRBJ2-2, with a weak D call TRBD1 (5 bases). This CDR3 contains 17 residues. V lost 2 bases and J lost 1, with 15 bases in between. From germline, CDR1 is SGHRS and CDR2 YFSETQ. The DNA of the CDR3 is TGCGCCAGCAGCTTAGAAGAGGACACCCGGAACACCGGGGAGCTGTTTTTT. This sequence encodes CASSLEEDTRNTGELFF.

CDR3 amino acids: CASSLVRLAGSASYNEQFF. In nucleotides, the CDR3 is TGCGCCAGCAGCTTGGTGAGACTAGCGGGGTCCGCCTCCTACAATGAGCAGTTCTTC. The rearrangement uses TRBV5-1 and TRBJ2-1; 11 nucleotides agree with TRBD2. The CDR3 is made up of 19 amino acids. CDR1 is SGHRS, CDR2 YFSETQ, per germline. V shed 0 bases, J shed 0 bases, and the junction held 8 bases outside the gene matches.

This clone came up once. CDR3: CASSPGQGFYSTREKLFF. The DNA for the CDR3 is TGTGCCAGCAGCCCGGGACAGGGTTTCTATTCGACCCGTGAAAAACTGTTTTTT. This chain links TRBV28 with TRBJ1-4; 9 bases are a match to TRBD1. Germline V lookup: CDR1 MDHEN, CDR2 SYDVKM. With 6 bases clipped from V and 7 bases from J, the junction kept 18 bases outside the gene matches. There are 18 residues in the CDR3.

J is TRBJ2-7 and V is TRBV5-6, with 11 bases matching TRBD2. The CDR3 has 12 residues. Unmatched junction bases numbered 2, after V lost 5 bases and J lost 7 bases. Germline assignment: CDR1 SGHDT and CDR2 YYEEEE. CDR3 sequence: CASRRLAGEQYF. CDR3 sequence (DNA): TGTGCCAGCAGGCGACTAGCGGGAGAGCAGTACTTC.